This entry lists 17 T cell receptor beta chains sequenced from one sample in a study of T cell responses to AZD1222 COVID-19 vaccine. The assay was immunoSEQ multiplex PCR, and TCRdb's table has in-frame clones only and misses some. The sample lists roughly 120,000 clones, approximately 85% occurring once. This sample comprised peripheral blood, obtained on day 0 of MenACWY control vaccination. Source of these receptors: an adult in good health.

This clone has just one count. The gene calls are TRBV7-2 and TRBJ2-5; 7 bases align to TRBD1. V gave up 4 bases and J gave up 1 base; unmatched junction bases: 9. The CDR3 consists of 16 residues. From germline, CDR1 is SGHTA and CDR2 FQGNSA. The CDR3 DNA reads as TGTGCCAGCAGCTCTGGGCCCGGGACAGTCCAAGAGACCCAGTACTTC. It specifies CASSSGPGTVQETQYF.

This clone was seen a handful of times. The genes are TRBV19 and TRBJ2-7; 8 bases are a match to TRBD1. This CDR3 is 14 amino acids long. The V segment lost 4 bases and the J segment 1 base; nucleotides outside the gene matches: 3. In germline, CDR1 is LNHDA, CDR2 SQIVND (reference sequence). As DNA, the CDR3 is TGTGCCAGTAGTACCACAGGGGGATCCTACGAGCAGTACTTC. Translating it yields CASSTTGGSYEQYF.

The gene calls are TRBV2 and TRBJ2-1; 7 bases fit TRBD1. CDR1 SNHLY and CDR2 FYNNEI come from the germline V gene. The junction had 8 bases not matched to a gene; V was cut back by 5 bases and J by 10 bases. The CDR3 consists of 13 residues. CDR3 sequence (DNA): TGTGCCAGCAGTTCGTACAGGGGCGAAGAGCAGTTCTTC. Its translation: CASSSYRGEEQFF.

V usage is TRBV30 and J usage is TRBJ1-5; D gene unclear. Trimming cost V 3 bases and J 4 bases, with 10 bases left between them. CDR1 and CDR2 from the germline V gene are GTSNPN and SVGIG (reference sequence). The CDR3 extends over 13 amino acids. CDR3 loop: CAWSEGGNQPQHF. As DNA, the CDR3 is TGTGCCTGGAGCGAGGGAGGAAATCAGCCCCAGCATTTT.

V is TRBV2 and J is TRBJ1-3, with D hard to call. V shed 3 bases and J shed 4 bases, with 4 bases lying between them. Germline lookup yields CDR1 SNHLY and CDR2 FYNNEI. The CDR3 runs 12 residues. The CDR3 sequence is CASSDRGNTIYF. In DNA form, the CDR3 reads TGTGCCAGCAGTGATCGGGGAAACACCATATATTTT.

CDR3 amino acids: CASSLDPFRDEQYF. For the CDR3, the DNA is TGTGCCAGCAGTCTCGATCCCTTCAGGGACGAGCAGTACTTC. The chain links TRBV3-1 (or the pseudogene TRBV3-2) to TRBJ2-7, with D tentatively TRBD1 (5 bases). The CDR3 totals 14 residues. Trimming shortened V by 6 bases and J by 5 bases, and 17 bases separated the two germline ends. Germline values: CDR1 LGHDT, CDR2 YNNKEL (reference sequence).

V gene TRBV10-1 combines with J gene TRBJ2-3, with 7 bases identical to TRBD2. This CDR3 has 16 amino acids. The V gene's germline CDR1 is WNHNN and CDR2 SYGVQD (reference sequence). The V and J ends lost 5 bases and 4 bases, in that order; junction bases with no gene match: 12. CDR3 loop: CASSHSGTMTSDTQYF. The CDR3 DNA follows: TGCGCCAGCAGTCATTCCGGGACTATGACCTCAGATACGCAGTATTTT.

The DNA for the CDR3 is TGTGCCTGGATAGACAGGTTTTCAGGAAACACCATATATTTT. It codes for CAWIDRFSGNTIYF. The chain links TRBV30 to TRBJ1-3; TRBD1 is a possible D gene (6 bases). This CDR3 comprises 14 residues. Germline-derived CDR1 and CDR2 are GTSNPN and SVGIG (reference sequence). Trimming left V 4 bases short and J 4 bases short, with 14 bases between.

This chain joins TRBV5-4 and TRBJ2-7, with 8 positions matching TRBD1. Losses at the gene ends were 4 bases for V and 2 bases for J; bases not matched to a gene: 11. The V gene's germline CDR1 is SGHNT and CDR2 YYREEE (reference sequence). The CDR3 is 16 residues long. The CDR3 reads CASSRDTGQGAYEQYF. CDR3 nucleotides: TGTGCCAGCAGCCGAGATACCGGACAGGGAGCCTACGAGCAGTACTTC.

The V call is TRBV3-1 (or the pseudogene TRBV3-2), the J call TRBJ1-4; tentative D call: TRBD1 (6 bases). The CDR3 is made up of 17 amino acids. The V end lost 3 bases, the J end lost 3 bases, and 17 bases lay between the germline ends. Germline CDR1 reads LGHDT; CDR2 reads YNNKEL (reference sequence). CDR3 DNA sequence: TGTGCCAGCAGCCATCGGGGGCAGGGTCGATCTAATGAAAAACTGTTTTTT. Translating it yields CASSHRGQGRSNEKLFF.

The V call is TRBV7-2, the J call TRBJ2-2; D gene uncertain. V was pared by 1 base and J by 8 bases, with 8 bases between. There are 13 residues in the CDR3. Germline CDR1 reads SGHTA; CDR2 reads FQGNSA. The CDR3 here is CASSLGPRGELFF. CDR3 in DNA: TGTGCCAGCAGCTTAGGTCCGAGAGGGGAGCTGTTTTTT. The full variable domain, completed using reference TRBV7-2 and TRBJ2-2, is GAGVSQSPSNKVTEKGKDVELRCDPISGHTALYWYRQSLGQGLEFLIYFQGNSAPDKSGLPSDRFSAERTGGSVSTLTIQRTQQEDSAVYLCASSLGPRGELFFGEGSRLTVL.

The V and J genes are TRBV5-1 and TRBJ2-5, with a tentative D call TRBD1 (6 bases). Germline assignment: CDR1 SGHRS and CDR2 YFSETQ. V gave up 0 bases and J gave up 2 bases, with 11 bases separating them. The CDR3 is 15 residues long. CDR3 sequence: CASSLDRVFQETQYF. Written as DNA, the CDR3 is TGCGCCAGCAGCTTGGACAGGGTATTTCAAGAGACCCAGTACTTC.

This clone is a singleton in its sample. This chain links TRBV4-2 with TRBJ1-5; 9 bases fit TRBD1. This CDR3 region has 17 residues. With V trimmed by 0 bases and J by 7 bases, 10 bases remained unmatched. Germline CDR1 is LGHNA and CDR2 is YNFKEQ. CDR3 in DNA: TGTGCCAGCAGCCAAGATCGGAACAGGGGGCGGATACAGCCCCAGCATTTT. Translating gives CASSQDRNRGRIQPQHF.

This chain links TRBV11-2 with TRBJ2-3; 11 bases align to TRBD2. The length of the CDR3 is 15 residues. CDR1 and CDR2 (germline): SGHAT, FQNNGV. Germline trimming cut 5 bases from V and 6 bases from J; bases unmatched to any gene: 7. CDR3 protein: CASSPLAGGRDTQYF. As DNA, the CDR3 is TGTGCCAGCAGCCCTCTAGCGGGGGGCAGGGATACGCAGTATTTT.

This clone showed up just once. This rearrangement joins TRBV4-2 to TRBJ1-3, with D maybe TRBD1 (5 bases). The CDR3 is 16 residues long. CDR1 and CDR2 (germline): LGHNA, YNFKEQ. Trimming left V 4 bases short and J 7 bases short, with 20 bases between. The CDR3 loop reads CASSPQSGALGNTIYF. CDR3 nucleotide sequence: TGTGCCAGCAGCCCCCAAAGTGGGGCCCTGGGGAACACCATATATTTT.

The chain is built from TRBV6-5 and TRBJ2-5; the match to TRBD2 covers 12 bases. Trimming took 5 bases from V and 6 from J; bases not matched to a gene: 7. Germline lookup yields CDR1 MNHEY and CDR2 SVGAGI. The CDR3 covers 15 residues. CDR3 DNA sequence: TGTGCCAGCAGTACTAGCGGGGGGTATACGAAGACCCAGTACTTC. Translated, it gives CASSTSGGYTKTQYF.

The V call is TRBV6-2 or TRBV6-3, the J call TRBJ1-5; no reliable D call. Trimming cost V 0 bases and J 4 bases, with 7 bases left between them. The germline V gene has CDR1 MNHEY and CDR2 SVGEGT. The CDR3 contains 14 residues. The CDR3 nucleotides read TGTGCCAGCAGTTACTCGAACCGGAATCAGCCCCAGCATTTT. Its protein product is CASSYSNRNQPQHF.